Listed here are 28 T cell receptor beta chains from one sample, sequenced in a study of blood T cells in healthy people across ages (dated by TCRdb to about 2015). The library was generated by 5' RACE. Sequenced on an Illumina HiSeq 2500. A second roughly 6 to 12 cycle PCR used a sample-barcoded 5' primer and a J-beta primer mix. Clones were called with MiXCR by TCRdb after fastp trimmed the public reads at Q25, and only in-frame beta chains were retained. Each record represents a unique CDR3 protein, reported with the most common genes and DNA among its rows. Here the sample has 850,000 to 1,000,000 distinct CDR3 sequences; under 50% occur a single time. The ten largest clonotypes hold around an eighth of the sample. The material sequenced was blood. These receptors were obtained from a man younger than 45 in good health.

This chain uses TRBV6-1 with TRBJ2-3; 8 bases are shared with TRBD1. Germline V gene sequence: CDR1 MNHNS, CDR2 SASEGT. The length of the CDR3 is 12 residues. J gave up 3 bases and V 11 bases, and 4 bases lay outside the gene matches. The CDR3 loop reads CAGGQVTDTQYF. In DNA, the CDR3 is TGTGCCGGGGGACAGGTAACAGATACGCAGTATTTT.

The chain employs TRBV12-3 or TRBV12-4 and TRBJ1-2, with D hard to call. CDR3 length: 13 amino acids. Trimming removed 3 bases from V and 8 bases from J, with 13 bases in between. The CDR3 region has the DNA TGTGCCAGCAGTTTTTTCGGTCCGGAGGGCTACACCTTC. The encoded protein is CASSFFGPEGYTF.

The chain links TRBV12-3 or TRBV12-4 to TRBJ2-3, with TRBD1 identical over 9 bases. This CDR3 spans 15 amino acids. After removal of 10 bases from V and 5 bases from J, the junction contained 13 bases not matched to a gene. CDR3: CATWGAGQGVDTQYF. Here the CDR3 DNA reads TGTGCCACTTGGGGGGCGGGACAGGGAGTAGATACGCAGTATTTT.

The CDR3 DNA reads TGTGCCAGCAGTACCCTAGGACTAGCGGTTACAGATACGCAGTATTTT. Translated, it gives CASSTLGLAVTDTQYF. The chain links TRBV28 to TRBJ2-3, with 10 bases identical to TRBD2. J lost 3 bases, V lost 5 bases, and 8 bases had no gene match. The CDR3 has 16 residues. The germline V gene has CDR1 MDHEN and CDR2 SYDVKM.

The J gene is TRBJ1-2, the V gene TRBV27, with 10 nucleotides matching TRBD1. The CDR3 loop spans 13 amino acids. Germline values: CDR1 MNHEY, CDR2 SMNVEV (reference sequence). The V gene end was trimmed by 3 bases and the J gene end by 8 bases; junction bases not matched to a gene: 3. CDR3 protein: CASSFGTGVGYTF. Here the CDR3 DNA reads TGTGCCAGCAGTTTTGGGACAGGGGTAGGCTACACCTTC.

V is TRBV3-1 and J is TRBJ2-1; 13 nucleotides align to TRBD2. V was clipped by 4 bases and J by 9 bases; unmatched bases: 12. CDR3 length: 17 residues. Germline loops: CDR1 LGHDT, CDR2 YNNKEL (reference sequence). The CDR3 region is CASSPTSGGHSGREQFF. As DNA, the CDR3 is TGTGCCAGCAGCCCGACTAGCGGGGGGCATTCAGGTCGTGAGCAGTTCTTC.

The chain recombines TRBV2 with TRBJ2-5, with D possibly matching TRBD2 (6 bases). The CDR3 has 13 amino acids. V lost 1 base and J lost 7, with 10 bases in between. From germline, CDR1 is SNHLY and CDR2 FYNNEI. The CDR3 DNA reads as TGTGCCAGCAGTGAAGGCGGGGAATGGACCCAGTACTTC. Protein product: CASSEGGEWTQYF.

V and J are TRBV3-1 and TRBJ1-5, with no clear D. CDR1 and CDR2 (germline): LGHDT, YNNKEL (reference sequence). V lost 0 bases to trimming and J lost 7 bases, with 7 bases between them. The CDR3 consists of 13 residues. In DNA, the CDR3 is TGTGCCAGCAGCCAAGAGTGGGGACAGCCCCAGCATTTT. This codes for CASSQEWGQPQHF.

This clonotype was recorded only once. The chain has TRBV12-3 or TRBV12-4 and TRBJ1-6; D perhaps matches TRBD1 (5 bases). V dropped 5 bases and J dropped 7 bases, with 12 bases sitting between them. CDR3 length: 14 amino acids. The CDR3 DNA is TGTGCCAGCAGTATGGACACGGGGAATTCACCCCTCCACTTT. This gives the protein CASSMDTGNSPLHF.

The chain combines TRBV4-3 with TRBJ2-1, with D maybe TRBD2 (6 bases). The V gene's germline CDR1 is LGHNA and CDR2 YSLEER. The CDR3 spans 15 residues. Trimming took 0 bases from V and 8 from J, leaving 14 bases between them. CDR3 protein: CASSQELARFYEQFF. DNA for the CDR3: TGCGCCAGCAGCCAAGAGCTAGCGCGATTCTATGAGCAGTTCTTC.

As for this clonotype: Being one base from a much bigger clone, this may be a read error. The chain joins TRBV7-3 to TRBJ2-6; D is unresolved. CDR3 length: 15 amino acids. Germline CDR1 and CDR2: SGHTA and FQGTGA. The CDR3 region is CVSSLDPSGANVLTF. The CDR3 bases are TGTGTCAGCAGCTTAGATCCCTCTGGGGCCAACGTCCTGACTTTC.

The chain joins TRBV20-1 to TRBJ1-3, with a tentative D call TRBD1 (5 bases). Trimming pared 4 bases from V and 4 bases from J, leaving 11 bases between. Germline loops: CDR1 DFQATT, CDR2 SNEGSKA (reference sequence). The CDR3 is made up of 13 amino acids. Written as DNA, the CDR3 is TGCAGTGCTACCGGGGCGGCAGGAAACACCATATATTTT. This encodes CSATGAAGNTIYF.

The genes are TRBV20-1 and TRBJ1-2, with 11 bases aligning to TRBD1. After removal of 6 bases from V and 7 bases from J, the junction contained 4 bases not matched to a gene. The CDR3 has 12 residues. The germline V gene encodes CDR1 DFQATT and CDR2 SNEGSKA (reference sequence). The chain's CDR3 is CSARTGGSGYTF. The CDR3 nucleotides are TGCAGTGCCCGGACAGGGGGCTCTGGCTACACCTTC.

CDR3 sequence: CASSLDRWTGYTF. CDR3 sequence (DNA): TGTGCCAGCAGCCTGGATCGGTGGACTGGCTACACCTTC. This chain joins TRBV12-3 or TRBV12-4 and TRBJ1-2; D is unresolved. V lost 6 bases, J lost 7 bases, and 15 bases lay in between. This CDR3 comprises 13 residues.

The gene calls are TRBV10-3 and TRBJ1-1; TRBD1 aligns across 9 bases. V trimming: 8 bases; J trimming: 11 bases; junction bases outside the gene matches: 18. Germline loops: CDR1 ENHRY, CDR2 SYGVKD. CDR3 length equals 15 residues. CDR3 in DNA: TGTGCCATCCAACTAAACCCGGGACAGGGCGGTAGGGCTTTCTTT. Amino acids: CAIQLNPGQGGRAFF.

This clonotype was seen more than once but under ten times. J is TRBJ2-5 and V is TRBV27, with D possibly being TRBD1 (5 bases). Germline CDR1 and CDR2: MNHEY and SMNVEV (reference sequence). V was trimmed by 3 bases and J by 0 bases, leaving 8 bases between them. CDR3 size: 14 residues. This CDR3 is CASSFATDQETQYF. The DNA of the CDR3 is TGTGCCAGCAGTTTTGCGACAGACCAAGAGACCCAGTACTTC.

This clonotype was found many times. This chain links TRBV27 with TRBJ2-7; 11 positions agree with TRBD1. Germline V gene sequence: CDR1 MNHEY, CDR2 SMNVEV (reference sequence). V shed 5 bases, J shed 4 bases, and the junction held 4 bases outside the gene matches. CDR3 size: 14 residues. The CDR3 spells CASSLGQGAYEQYF. The CDR3 DNA sequence: TGTGCCAGCAGTCTTGGACAGGGGGCGTACGAGCAGTACTTC.

The J gene is TRBJ1-2, the V gene TRBV7-2; D unclear. There are 13 residues in the CDR3. Per the germline V gene, CDR1 is SGHTA and CDR2 is FQGNSA. Trimming pared 5 bases from V and 7 bases from J, leaving 14 bases between. The DNA of the CDR3 is TGTGCCAGCAGCCCCCTACTTGCTGGTGGCTACACCTTC. It yields the protein CASSPLLAGGYTF.

The chain's CDR3 is CASMGLNSNQPQHF. The CDR3 bases are TGTGCCAGCATGGGGCTGAATAGCAATCAGCCCCAGCATTTT. The chain has TRBV6-5 and TRBJ1-5, with D tentatively TRBD1 (5 bases). The CDR3 contains 14 residues. Germline CDR1 MNHEY, CDR2 SVGAGI. The V end lost 7 bases, the J end lost 0 bases, and 10 bases lay between the germline ends.

V and J are TRBV2 and TRBJ2-5; tentatively, D is TRBD2 (5 bases). With 4 bases removed from V and 4 bases from J, the gap between germline ends came to 19 bases. Germline V gene lookup returns CDR1 SNHLY and CDR2 FYNNEI. The CDR3 covers 16 residues. CDR3 in amino acids: CASSGLARQTGETQYF. The CDR3 DNA follows: TGTGCCAGCAGTGGGCTAGCCCGCCAAACGGGAGAGACCCAGTACTTC. Complete variable domain (other parts from reference TRBV2 and TRBJ2-5): EPEVTQTPSHQVTQMGQEVILRCVPISNHLYFYWYRQILGQKVEFLVSFYNNEISEKSEIFDDQFSVERPDGSNFTLKIRSTKLEDSAMYFCASSGLARQTGETQYFGPGTRLLVL.

This chain joins TRBV20-1 and TRBJ2-1; 7 bases are shared with TRBD2. CDR1 and CDR2 from the germline V gene are DFQATT and SNEGSKA (reference sequence). The CDR3 runs 14 residues. V dropped 6 bases and J dropped 8; count of bases not matched to a gene: 13. This CDR3 reads CSAPGLGGMDEQFF. Written as DNA, the CDR3 is TGCAGTGCACCCGGACTAGGAGGGATGGATGAGCAGTTCTTC.

In the case of this clonotype: Being one base from a much bigger clone, this may be a read error. The rearrangement uses TRBV7-2 and TRBJ2-5; TRBD1 is a possible D gene (5 bases). Judging by the DNA end, TRBJ2-1 fits better; the J call may be wrong. The CDR3 totals 13 residues. Germline-derived CDR1 and CDR2 are SGHTA and FQGNSA. In nucleotides, the CDR3 is TGTGCCAGCACCCGACAGTACCAAGAGACCCAGTTCTTC. It yields the protein CASTRQYQETQFF.

A note on this clonotype: A much bigger clone sits one base away, suggesting this may be a read error. This chain uses TRBV7-2 with TRBJ1-2; TRBD1 is a possible D gene (6 bases). The CDR3 is made up of 13 amino acids. CDR1 SGHTA and CDR2 FQGNSA come from the germline V gene. The CDR3 nucleotides read TGTGCCAGCAGCATAGCAGGGGCCTATGGCTACACCTTC. This translates into CASSIAGAYGYTF. The full variable domain, its missing parts supplied by reference TRBV7-2 and TRBJ1-2, is GAGVSQSPSNKVTEKGKDVELRCDPISGHTALYWYRQSLGQGLEFLIYFQGNSAPDKSGLPSDRFSAERTGGSVSTLTIQRTQQEDSAVYLCASSIAGAYGYTFGSGTRLTVV.

The chain uses TRBV12-3 or TRBV12-4 and TRBJ1-2; 7 bases match TRBD1. The CDR3 is 13 amino acids. V lost 6 bases and J lost 6; bases outside the gene matches: 7. The CDR3 spells CASRGGQRHGYTF. CDR3 in DNA: TGTGCCAGCAGGGGGGGACAGCGACATGGCTACACCTTC.

The rearrangement uses TRBV7-2 and TRBJ2-2; D is ambiguous. The CDR3 length is 17 residues. Germline V gene data show CDR1 as SGHTA and CDR2 as FQGNSA. V dropped 2 bases and J dropped 1 base, with 14 bases sitting between them. This CDR3 is CASSLLRGLRNTGELFF. The DNA for the CDR3 is TGTGCCAGCAGCTTACTCCGCGGCCTGAGGAACACCGGGGAGCTGTTTTTT. The complete variable domain, with remaining parts taken from reference TRBV7-2 and TRBJ2-2, reads GAGVSQSPSNKVTEKGKDVELRCDPISGHTALYWYRQSLGQGLEFLIYFQGNSAPDKSGLPSDRFSAERTGGSVSTLTIQRTQQEDSAVYLCASSLLRGLRNTGELFFGEGSRLTVL.

This clonotype was picked up a small number of times. This chain uses TRBV29-1 with TRBJ2-2; D may be TRBD1 or TRBD2 (5 bases each). Germline lookup yields CDR1 SQVTM and CDR2 ANQGSEA. Trimming shortened V by 7 bases and J by 2 bases, and 14 bases separated the two germline ends. This CDR3 has 14 residues. CDR3 sequence reads: CSAEGSVNTGELFF. The CDR3 DNA reads TGCAGCGCCGAGGGGTCAGTAAACACCGGGGAGCTGTTTTTT.

This clonotype was picked up a small number of times. The junction and the germline gene differ at one end; a read error may be behind it. V and J are TRBV11-3 and TRBJ2-7; the D gene is possibly TRBD2 (5 bases). Per germline, CDR1 SGHNT and CDR2 YENEEA. The CDR3 spans 14 residues. Here the CDR3 DNA reads TGTGCCAGCAGCTTAGATAGCGTCTCCCACGAGCAGTACTTC. This codes for CASSLDSVSHEQYF.

In this sample, this clonotype turned up many times. V gene TRBV4-2 combines with J gene TRBJ2-3; D is undetermined. Germline CDR1 LGHNA, CDR2 YNFKEQ. The V gene lost 1 base and the J gene lost 2 bases, with 10 bases spanning the gap. The CDR3 covers 15 residues. CDR3 sequence reads: CASSQGGRDTDTQYF. The CDR3 coding sequence is TGTGCCAGCAGCCAAGGGGGTAGGGACACAGATACGCAGTATTTT.